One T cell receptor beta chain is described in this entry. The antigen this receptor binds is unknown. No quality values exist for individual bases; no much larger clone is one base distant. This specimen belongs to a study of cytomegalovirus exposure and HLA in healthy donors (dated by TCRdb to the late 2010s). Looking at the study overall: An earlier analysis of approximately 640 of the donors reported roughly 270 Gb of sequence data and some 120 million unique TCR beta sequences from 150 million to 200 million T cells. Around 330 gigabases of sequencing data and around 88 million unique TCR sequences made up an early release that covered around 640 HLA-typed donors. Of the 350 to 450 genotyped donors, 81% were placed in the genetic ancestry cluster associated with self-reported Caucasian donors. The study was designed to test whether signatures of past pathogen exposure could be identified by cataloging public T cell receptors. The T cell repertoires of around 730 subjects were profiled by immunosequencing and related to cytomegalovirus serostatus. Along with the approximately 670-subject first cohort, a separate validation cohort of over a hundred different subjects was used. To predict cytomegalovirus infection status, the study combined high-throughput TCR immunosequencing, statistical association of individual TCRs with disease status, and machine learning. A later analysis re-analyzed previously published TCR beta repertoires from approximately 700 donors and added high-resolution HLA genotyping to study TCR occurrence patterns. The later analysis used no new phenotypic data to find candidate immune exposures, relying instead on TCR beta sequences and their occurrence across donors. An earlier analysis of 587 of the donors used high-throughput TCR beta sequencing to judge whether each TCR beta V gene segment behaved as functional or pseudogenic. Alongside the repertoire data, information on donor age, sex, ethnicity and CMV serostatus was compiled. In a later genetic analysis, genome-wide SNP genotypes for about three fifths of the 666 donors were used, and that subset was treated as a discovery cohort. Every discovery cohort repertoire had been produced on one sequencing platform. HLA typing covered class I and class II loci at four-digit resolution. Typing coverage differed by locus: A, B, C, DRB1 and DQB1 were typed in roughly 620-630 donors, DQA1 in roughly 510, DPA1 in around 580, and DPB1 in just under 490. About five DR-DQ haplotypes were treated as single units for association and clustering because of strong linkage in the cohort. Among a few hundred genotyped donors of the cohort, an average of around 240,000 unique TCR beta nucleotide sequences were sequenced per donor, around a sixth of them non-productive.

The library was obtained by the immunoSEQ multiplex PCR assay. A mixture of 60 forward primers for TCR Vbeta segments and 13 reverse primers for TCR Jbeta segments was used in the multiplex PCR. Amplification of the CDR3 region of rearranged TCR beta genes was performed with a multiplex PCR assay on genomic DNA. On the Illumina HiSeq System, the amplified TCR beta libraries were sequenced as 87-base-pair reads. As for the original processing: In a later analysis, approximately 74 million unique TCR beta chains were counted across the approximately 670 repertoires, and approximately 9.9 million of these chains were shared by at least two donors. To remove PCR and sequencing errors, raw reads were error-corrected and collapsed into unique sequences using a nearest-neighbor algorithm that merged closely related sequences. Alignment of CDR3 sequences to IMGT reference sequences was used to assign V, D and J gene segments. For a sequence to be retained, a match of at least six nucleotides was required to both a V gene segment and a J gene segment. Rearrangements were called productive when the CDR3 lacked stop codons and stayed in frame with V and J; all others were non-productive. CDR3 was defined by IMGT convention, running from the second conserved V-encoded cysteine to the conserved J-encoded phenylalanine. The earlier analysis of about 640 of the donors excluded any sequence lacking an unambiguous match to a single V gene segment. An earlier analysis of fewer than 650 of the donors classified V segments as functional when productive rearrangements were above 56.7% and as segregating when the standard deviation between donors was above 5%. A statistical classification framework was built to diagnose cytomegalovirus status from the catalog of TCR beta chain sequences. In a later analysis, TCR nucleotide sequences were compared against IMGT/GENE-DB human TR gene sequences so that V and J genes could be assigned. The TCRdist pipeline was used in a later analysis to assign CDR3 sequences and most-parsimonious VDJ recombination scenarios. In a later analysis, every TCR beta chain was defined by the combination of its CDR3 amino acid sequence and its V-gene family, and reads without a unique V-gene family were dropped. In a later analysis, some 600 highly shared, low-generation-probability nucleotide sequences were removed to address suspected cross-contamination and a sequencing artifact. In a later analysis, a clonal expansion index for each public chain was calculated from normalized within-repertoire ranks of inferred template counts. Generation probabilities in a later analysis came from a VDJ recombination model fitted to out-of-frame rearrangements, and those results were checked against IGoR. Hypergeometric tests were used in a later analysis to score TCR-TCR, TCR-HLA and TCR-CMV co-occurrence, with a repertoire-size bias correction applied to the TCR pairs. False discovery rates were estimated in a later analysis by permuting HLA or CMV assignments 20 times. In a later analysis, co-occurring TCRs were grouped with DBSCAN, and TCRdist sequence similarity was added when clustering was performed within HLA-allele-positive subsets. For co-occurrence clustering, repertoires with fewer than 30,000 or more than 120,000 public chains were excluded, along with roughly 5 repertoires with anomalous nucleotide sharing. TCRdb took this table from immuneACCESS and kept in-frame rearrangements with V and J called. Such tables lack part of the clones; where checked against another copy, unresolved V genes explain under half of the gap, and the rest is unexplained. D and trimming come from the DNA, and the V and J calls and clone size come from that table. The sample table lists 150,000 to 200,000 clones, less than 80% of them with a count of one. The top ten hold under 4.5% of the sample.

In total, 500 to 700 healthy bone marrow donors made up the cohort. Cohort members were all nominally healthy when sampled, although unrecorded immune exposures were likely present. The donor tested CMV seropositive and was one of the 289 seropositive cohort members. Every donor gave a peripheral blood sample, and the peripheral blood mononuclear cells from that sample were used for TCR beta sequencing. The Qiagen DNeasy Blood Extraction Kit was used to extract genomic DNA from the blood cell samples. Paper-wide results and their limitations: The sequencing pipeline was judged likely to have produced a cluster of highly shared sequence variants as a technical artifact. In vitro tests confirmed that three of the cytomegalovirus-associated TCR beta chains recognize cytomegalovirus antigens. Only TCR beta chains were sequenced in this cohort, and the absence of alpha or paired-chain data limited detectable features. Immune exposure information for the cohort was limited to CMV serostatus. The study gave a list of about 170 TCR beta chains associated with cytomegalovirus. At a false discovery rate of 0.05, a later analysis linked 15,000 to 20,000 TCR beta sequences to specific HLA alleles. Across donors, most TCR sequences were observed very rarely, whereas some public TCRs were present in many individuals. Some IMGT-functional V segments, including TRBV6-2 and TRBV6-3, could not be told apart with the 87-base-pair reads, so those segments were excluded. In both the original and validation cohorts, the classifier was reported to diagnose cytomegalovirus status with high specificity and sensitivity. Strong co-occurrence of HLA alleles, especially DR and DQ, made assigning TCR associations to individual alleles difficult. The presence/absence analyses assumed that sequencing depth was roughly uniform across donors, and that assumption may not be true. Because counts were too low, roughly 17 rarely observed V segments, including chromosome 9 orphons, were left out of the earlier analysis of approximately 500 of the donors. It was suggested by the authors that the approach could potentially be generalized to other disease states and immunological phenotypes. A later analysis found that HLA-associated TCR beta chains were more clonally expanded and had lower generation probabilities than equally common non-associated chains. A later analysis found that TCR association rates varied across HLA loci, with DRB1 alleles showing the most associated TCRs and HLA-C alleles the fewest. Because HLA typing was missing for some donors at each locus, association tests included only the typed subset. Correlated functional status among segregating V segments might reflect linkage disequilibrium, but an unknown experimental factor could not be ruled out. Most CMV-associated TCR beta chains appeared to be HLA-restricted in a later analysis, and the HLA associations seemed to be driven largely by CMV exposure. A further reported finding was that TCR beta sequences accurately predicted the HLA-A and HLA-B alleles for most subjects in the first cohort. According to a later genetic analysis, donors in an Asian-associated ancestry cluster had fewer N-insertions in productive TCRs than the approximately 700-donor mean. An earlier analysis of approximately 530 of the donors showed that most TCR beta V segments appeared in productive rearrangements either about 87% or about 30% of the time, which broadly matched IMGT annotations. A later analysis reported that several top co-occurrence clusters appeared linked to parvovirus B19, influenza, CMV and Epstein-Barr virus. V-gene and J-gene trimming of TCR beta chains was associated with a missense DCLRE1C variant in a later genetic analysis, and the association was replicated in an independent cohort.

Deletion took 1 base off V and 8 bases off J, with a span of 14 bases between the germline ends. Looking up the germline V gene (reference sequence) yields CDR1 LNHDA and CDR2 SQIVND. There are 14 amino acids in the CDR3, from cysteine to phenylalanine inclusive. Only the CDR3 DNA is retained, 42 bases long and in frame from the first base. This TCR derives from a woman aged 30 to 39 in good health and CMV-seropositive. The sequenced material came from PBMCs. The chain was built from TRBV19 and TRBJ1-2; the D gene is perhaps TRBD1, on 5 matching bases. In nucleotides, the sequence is TGTGCCAGTAGTATAGCTGGGGCAAATAGAGGCTACACCTTC. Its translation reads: CASSIAGANRGYTF.